These T cell receptor beta chains were read from a single sample in a study of CD8 T cells in ankylosing spondylitis. TCRdb re-called the 5' RACE reads through MiXCR, storing one row per CDR3 protein. The table lists 270,000 or so distinct CDR3 sequences, 15% to 20% of them singletons. The sequencing input was blood, either unsorted or a sorted T cell fraction (not recorded which). The receptors shown here come from a male donor with ankylosing spondylitis or in good health (not recorded which). Each CDR3 is given with its conserved first and last residue. A D gene is named only where the DNA matches it firmly. Not every row has a clone size; where given, it reads once, few, many or a size class.

v_gene	d_gene	len	abundance	j_gene	CDR3aa	CDR3nt
TRBV2	-	13	-	TRBJ2-5	CAGGGRGQETQYF	TGTGCCGGAGGGGGGAGAGGGCAAGAGACCCAGTACTTC
TRBV6-2/TRBV6-3	-	16	few	TRBJ2-6	CASSRDIGSGANVLTF	TGTGCCAGCAGTAGAGACATAGGTTCTGGGGCCAACGTCCTGACTTTC
TRBV4-1	TRBD2	16	-	TRBJ2-3	CASSYWAAGDPDTQYF	TGCGCCAGCAGCTACTGGGCAGCGGGAGACCCAGATACGCAGTATTTT
TRBV20-1	TRBD2	16	few	TRBJ2-7	CSARDFRLAGPYEQYF	TGCAGTGCTAGAGATTTCAGACTAGCAGGCCCCTACGAGCAGTACTTC
TRBV9	-	13	many	TRBJ2-1	CASSVQGVNEQFF	TGTGCCAGCAGCGTGCAGGGCGTCAATGAGCAGTTCTTC
TRBV7-8	-	15	few	TRBJ2-5	CASSLAARIEETQYF	TGTGCCAGCAGCTTAGCGGCTAGAATAGAGGAGACCCAGTACTTC
TRBV7-2	-	15	few	TRBJ2-3	CASSPGGGWGDTQYF	TGTGCCAGCAGCCCAGGGGGGGGCTGGGGAGATACGCAGTATTTT
TRBV11-1	TRBD2	17	-	TRBJ2-3	CASSFSGLAEITDTQYF	TGTGCCAGCAGCTTTTCGGGACTAGCGGAGATCACAGATACGCAGTATTTT
TRBV4-2	TRBD1	16	few	TRBJ2-7	CASSQETGGFFYEQYF	TGTGCCAGCAGCCAAGAGACAGGGGGATTTTTTTACGAGCAGTACTTC
TRBV29-1	TRBD1	13	few	TRBJ2-7	CSVEDRTGYEQYF	TGCAGCGTTGAAGATAGGACAGGGTACGAGCAGTACTTC
TRBV11-1	-	14	few	TRBJ2-7	CASSLGGWMYEQYF	TGTGCCAGCAGCTTAGGAGGTTGGATGTACGAGCAGTACTTC
TRBV11-3	-	15	few	TRBJ2-1	CASSFRRASYNEQFF	TGTGCCAGCAGCTTTAGGCGGGCCTCCTACAATGAGCAGTTCTTC
TRBV20-1	-	16	many	TRBJ2-7	CSASDTPGHGAYEQYF	TGCAGTGCTAGCGATACTCCGGGACACGGGGCTTACGAGCAGTACTTC
TRBV4-1	-	17	-	TRBJ2-1	CASSQDVRMSSYNEQFF	TGCGCCAGCAGCCAAGACGTCAGGATGAGCTCCTACAATGAGCAGTTCTTC
TRBV9	-	12	many	TRBJ2-7	CASSVEGYEQYF	TGTGCCAGCAGCGTAGAGGGTTACGAGCAGTACTTC
TRBV12-3/TRBV12-4	-	14	-	TRBJ2-7	CASSRGGGNYEQYF	TGTGCCAGCAGCCGGGGAGGCGGGAACTACGAGCAGTACTTC
TRBV6-2/TRBV6-3	TRBD1	13	-	TRBJ1-5	CASGKGGRQPQHF	TGTGCCAGCGGCAAAGGGGGCCGCCAGCCCCAGCATTTT
TRBV29-1	TRBD2	15	-	TRBJ2-3	CSVEMGEREADTQYF	TGCAGCGTTGAAATGGGTGAGCGGGAAGCAGATACGCAGTATTTT
TRBV4-1	TRBD2	16	few	TRBJ2-3	CASSQGLAGVVDTQYF	TGCGCCAGCAGCCAGGGACTAGCGGGAGTTGTAGATACGCAGTATTTT
TRBV4-1	TRBD1	16	-	TRBJ2-7	CASSQDATGPSARQYF	TGCGCCAGCAGCCAAGACGCGACAGGGCCCTCGGCGCGGCAGTACTTC
TRBV11-2	-	14	once	TRBJ2-5	CASSSHWGQETQYF	TGTGCCAGCAGCTCCCATTGGGGTCAAGAGACCCAGTACTTC
TRBV7-9	-	14	few	TRBJ2-3	CASSLGGGGLTQYF	TGTGCCAGCAGCTTGGGAGGCGGGGGCCTTACGCAGTATTTT
TRBV9	-	15	-	TRBJ2-7	CASSVEAGSSYEQYF	TGTGCCAGCAGCGTAGAGGCGGGGAGCTCCTACGAGCAGTACTTC
TRBV11-2	TRBD2	18	few	TRBJ2-4	CASSSGLAELKYKNIQYF	TGTGCCAGCAGCTCGGGACTAGCGGAGCTGAAATACAAAAACATTCAGTACTTC
TRBV6-2/TRBV6-3	-	19	-	TRBJ2-1	CASSYQVGGGPNSYNEQFF	TGTGCCAGCAGTTATCAAGTTGGGGGGGGCCCTAACTCCTACAATGAGCAGTTCTTC
TRBV7-9	-	15	-	TRBJ2-1	CASSLTNGRTNEQFF	TGTGCCAGCAGCTTGACGAACGGGAGAACCAATGAGCAGTTCTTC
TRBV29-1	-	12	few	TRBJ2-7	CSAFTGGYEQYF	TGCAGCGCCTTCACGGGTGGTTACGAGCAGTACTTC
TRBV19	-	14	-	TRBJ1-1	CASSMDGMNTEAFF	TGTGCCAGTAGTATGGACGGTATGAACACTGAAGCTTTCTTT
TRBV3-1	TRBD2	16	-	TRBJ2-1	CASSQEWLAGSNEQFF	TGTGCCAGCAGCCAAGAATGGCTAGCGGGAAGCAATGAGCAGTTCTTC
TRBV27	-	16	-	TRBJ2-1	CASSYGPGPQYNEQFF	TGTGCCAGCAGTTACGGTCCGGGACCCCAATACAATGAGCAGTTCTTC
TRBV5-6	TRBD1	14	-	TRBJ2-2	CASSEGARTGELFF	TGTGCCAGCAGCGAGGGGGCGCGTACCGGGGAGCTGTTTTTT
TRBV11-1	TRBD2	19	few	TRBJ2-7	CASSHSRGASGSVGYEQYF	TGTGCCAGCAGTCATTCAAGGGGAGCTAGCGGGTCCGTCGGCTACGAGCAGTACTTC
TRBV29-1	-	14	few	TRBJ2-1	CSVVLINPPIRPVF	TGCAGCGTTGTTTTGATCAATCCACCCATACGCCCGGTCTTC
TRBV27	TRBD2	17	-	TRBJ2-1	CASSLVPGGLAINEQFF	TGTGCCAGCAGTTTAGTCCCAGGGGGACTAGCGATCAATGAGCAGTTCTTC
TRBV20-1	-	12	few	TRBJ2-7	CSYTGSSYEQYF	TGCAGTTACACAGGTAGCTCCTACGAGCAGTACTTC
TRBV5-1	TRBD2	16	-	TRBJ2-1	CASSSGGTRGVNEQFF	TGCGCCAGCAGCTCTGGTGGGACTAGGGGGGTCAATGAGCAGTTCTTC
TRBV7-6	TRBD2	17	-	TRBJ2-1	CASSLARLAGGPNEQFF	TGTGCCAGCAGCCTAGCGCGGCTAGCGGGAGGGCCAAATGAGCAGTTCTTC
TRBV5-1	-	17	once	TRBJ2-1	CASSLATTASSYTEQFF	TGCGCCAGCAGCTTGGCTACTACTGCGAGCTCCTACACTGAGCAGTTCTTC
TRBV29-1	TRBD1	16	-	TRBJ2-1	CSVEDPTTGAYNEQFF	TGCAGCGTTGAAGATCCAACTACAGGGGCTTACAATGAGCAGTTCTTC
TRBV12-3/TRBV12-4	TRBD2	17	-	TRBJ2-2	CASSFPLLAANTGELFF	TGTGCCAGCAGTTTCCCCCTGCTAGCGGCTAACACCGGGGAGCTGTTTTTT
TRBV29-1	-	13	-	TRBJ2-7	CSVDAGRLDEQYF	TGCAGCGTTGACGCAGGGAGGTTGGACGAGCAGTACTTC
TRBV7-9	-	15	few	TRBJ2-4	CASSLAQAGGSIRYF	TGTGCCAGCAGCTTAGCGCAGGCAGGGGGGAGCATCCGGTACTTC
TRBV5-6	TRBD1	15	-	TRBJ2-3	CASSPGGLPTDTQYF	TGTGCCAGCAGCCCAGGGGGCCTTCCCACAGATACGCAGTATTTT
TRBV7-8	TRBD1	15	once	TRBJ1-1	CASSLGTGGFTEAFF	TGTGCCAGCAGCCTCGGGACAGGGGGCTTCACTGAAGCTTTCTTT
TRBV5-1	TRBD1	15	few	TRBJ2-7	CASSPIGTGIHEQYF	TGCGCCAGCAGCCCTATAGGGACAGGGATCCACGAGCAGTACTTC